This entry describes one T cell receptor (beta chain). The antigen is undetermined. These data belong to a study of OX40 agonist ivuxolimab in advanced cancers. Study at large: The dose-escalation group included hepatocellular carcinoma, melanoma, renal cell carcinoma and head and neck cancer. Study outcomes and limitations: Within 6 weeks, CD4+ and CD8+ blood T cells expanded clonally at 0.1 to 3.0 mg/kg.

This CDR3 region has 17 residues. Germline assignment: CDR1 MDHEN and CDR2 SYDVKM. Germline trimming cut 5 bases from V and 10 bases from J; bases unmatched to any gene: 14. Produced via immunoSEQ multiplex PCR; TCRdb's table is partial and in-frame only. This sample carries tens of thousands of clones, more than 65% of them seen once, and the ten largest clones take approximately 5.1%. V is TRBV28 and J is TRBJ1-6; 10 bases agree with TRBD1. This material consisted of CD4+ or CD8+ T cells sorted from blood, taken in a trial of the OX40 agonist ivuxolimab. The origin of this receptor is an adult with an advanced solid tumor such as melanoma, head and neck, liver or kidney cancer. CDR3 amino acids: CASSPLGWTGGSSPLHF. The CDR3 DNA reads TGTGCCAGCAGTCCTCTCGGATGGACAGGGGGAAGCTCACCCCTCCACTTT.